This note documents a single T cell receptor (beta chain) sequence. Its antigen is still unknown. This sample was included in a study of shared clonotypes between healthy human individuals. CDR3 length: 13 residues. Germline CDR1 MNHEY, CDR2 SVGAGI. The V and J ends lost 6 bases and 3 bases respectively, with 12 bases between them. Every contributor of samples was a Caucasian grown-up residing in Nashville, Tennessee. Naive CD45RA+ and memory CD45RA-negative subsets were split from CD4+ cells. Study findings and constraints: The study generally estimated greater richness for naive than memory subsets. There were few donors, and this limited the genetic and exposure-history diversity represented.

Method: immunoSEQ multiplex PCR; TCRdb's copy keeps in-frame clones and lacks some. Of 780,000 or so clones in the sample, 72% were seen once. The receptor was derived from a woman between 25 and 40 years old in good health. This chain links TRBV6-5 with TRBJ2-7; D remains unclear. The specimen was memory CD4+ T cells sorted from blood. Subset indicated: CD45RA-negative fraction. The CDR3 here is CASSRNEDYEQYF. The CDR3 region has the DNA TGTGCCAGCAGCCGTAACGAGGACTACGAGCAGTACTTC.